This T cell receptor (beta chain) was sequenced in a study of T cell responses to AZD1222 COVID-19 vaccine. Looked up from germline, CDR1 is MGHRA and CDR2 is YSYEKL. The CDR3 runs to 16 residues. The ends were cut back, 2 bases at V and 0 bases at J, with 8 bases in the middle. Only in-frame clones appear in the TCRdb table, and some are missing; sequencing was by immunoSEQ multiplex PCR. The sample contains approximately 190,000 clones, approximately 92% of which appear only once. The sample here was peripheral blood, taken on day 0 of AZD1222 vaccination. This TCR was recovered from an adult in good health. This chain joins TRBV4-1 and TRBJ1-6; D perhaps matches TRBD1 (5 bases). The CDR3 reads CASSQHRSSYNSPLHF. CDR3 DNA sequence: TGCGCCAGCAGCCAACACAGGAGCTCCTATAATTCACCCCTCCACTTT.